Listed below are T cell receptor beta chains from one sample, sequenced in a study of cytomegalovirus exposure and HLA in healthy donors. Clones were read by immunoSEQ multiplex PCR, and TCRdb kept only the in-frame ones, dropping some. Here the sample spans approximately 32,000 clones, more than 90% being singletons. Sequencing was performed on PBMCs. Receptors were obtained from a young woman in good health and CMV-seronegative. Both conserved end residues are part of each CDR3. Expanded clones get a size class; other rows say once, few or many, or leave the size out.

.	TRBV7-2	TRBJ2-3	CASSTSGGGGDTQYF
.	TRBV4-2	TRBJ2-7	CASSRLRDSSYEQYF
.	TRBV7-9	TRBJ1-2	CASSLTGANYGYTF
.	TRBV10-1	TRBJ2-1	CASSESSPAGGPHNEQFF
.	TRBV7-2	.	CASSLRGQGWDEQYF
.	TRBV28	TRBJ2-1	CASSFHPLAAYNEQFF
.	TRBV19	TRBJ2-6	CASSISQSGANVLTF
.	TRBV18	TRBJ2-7	CASSPPGPKITYEQYF
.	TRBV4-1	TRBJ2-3	CASSQATLRGPRGTDTQYF
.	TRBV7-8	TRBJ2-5	CASSLWRQLETQYF
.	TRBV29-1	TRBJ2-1	CSGASGQGSEQFF
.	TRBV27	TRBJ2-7	CASSLGGRASREQYF
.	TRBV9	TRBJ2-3	CASSVEAPGGTDTQYF
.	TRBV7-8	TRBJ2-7	CASSSFLTSYEQYF
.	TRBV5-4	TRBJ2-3	CASSFYERDTQYF
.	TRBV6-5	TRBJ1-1	CASDGGTEAFF
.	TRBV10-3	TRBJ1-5	CAISAGSDQPQHF
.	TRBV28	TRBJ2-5	CASSFLTSYGTSGRKETQYF
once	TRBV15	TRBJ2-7	CATSIGGEQYF
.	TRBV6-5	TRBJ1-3	CASSSPSGDSGNTIYF
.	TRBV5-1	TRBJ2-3	CASSLVGSDTDTQYF
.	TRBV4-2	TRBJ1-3	CASSLSQNSGNTIYF
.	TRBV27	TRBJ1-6	CASSFGGYSSYNSPLHF
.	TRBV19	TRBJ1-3	CASKTSEGRNTIYF
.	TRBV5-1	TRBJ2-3	CASSLETSGTDTQYF
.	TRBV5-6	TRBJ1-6	CASSPTGGSPLHF
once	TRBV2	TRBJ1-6	CASKDSEFYNSPLHF
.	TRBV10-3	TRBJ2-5	CAISESEREETQYF
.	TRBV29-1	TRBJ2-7	CSVEAGSLPYEQYF
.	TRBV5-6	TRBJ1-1	CASIRTSGQTEAFF
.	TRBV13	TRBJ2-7	CASSLAPLDRSSYEQYF
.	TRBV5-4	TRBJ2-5	CASSIRAGGAGIQETQYF
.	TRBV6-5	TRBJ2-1	CASTWGGPVGEQFF
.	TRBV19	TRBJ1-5	CASSVEQGPLLNQPQHF
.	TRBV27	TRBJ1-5	CASGQFNQPQHF
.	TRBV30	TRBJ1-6	CAWTRDRGHSPLHF
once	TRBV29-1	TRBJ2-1	CSTRDGGLLYNEQFF
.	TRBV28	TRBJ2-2	CAITKQGSNTGELFF
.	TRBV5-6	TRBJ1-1	CASSLVRGTTEAFF
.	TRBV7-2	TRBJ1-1	CASSQGAMNTEAFF
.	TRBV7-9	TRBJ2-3	CSSSLRGDGGTIADTQYF